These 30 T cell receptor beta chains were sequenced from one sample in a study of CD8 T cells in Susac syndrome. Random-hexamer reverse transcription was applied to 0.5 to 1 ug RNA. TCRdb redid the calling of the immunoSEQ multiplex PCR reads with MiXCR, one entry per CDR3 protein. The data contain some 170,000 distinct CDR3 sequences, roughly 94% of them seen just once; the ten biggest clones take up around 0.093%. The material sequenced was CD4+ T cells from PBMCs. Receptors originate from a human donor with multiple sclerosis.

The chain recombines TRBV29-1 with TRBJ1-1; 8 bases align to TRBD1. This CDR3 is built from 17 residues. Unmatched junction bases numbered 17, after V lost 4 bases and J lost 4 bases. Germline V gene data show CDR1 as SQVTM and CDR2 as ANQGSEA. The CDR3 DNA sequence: TGCAGCGTTGTGGGGCGGGACAGGAGGGACGGGGCCACTGAAGCTTTCTTT. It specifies CSVVGRDRRDGATEAFF.

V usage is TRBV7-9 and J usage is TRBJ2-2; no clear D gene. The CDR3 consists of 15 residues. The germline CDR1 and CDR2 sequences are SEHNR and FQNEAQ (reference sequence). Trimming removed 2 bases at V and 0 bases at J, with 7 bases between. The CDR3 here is CASSLTATNTGELFF. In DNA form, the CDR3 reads TGTGCCAGCAGCTTAACAGCGACGAACACCGGGGAGCTGTTTTTT.

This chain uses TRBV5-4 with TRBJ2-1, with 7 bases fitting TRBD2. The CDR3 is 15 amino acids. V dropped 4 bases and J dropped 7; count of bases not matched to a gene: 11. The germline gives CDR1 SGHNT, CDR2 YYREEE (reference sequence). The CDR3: CASSTGTTSRNEQFF. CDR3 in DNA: TGTGCCAGCAGCACCGGGACTACTAGTCGGAATGAGCAGTTCTTC. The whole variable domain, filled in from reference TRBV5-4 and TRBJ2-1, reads ETGVTQSPTHLIKTRGQQVTLRCSSQSGHNTVSWYQQALGQGPQFIFQYYREEENGRGNFPPRFSGLQFPNYSSELNVNALELDDSALYLCASSTGTTSRNEQFFGPGTRLTVL.

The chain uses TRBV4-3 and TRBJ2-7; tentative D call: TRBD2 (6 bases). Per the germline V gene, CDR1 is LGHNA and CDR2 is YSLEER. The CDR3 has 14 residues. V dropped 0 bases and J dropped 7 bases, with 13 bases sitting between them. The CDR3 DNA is TGCGCCAGCAGCCAAGAACCGGGAGTGGGGGAGCAGTACTTC. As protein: CASSQEPGVGEQYF.

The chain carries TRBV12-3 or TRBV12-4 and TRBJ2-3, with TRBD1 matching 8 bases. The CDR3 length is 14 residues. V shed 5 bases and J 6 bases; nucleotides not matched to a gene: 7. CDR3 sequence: CASSPTGVYDTQYF. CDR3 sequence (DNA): TGTGCCAGCAGTCCGACAGGGGTTTACGATACGCAGTATTTT.

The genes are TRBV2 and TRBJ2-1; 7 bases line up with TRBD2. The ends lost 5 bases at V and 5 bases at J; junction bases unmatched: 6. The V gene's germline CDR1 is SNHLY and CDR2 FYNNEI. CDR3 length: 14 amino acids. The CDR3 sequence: CASSWTRRNNEQFF. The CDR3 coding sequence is TGTGCCAGCAGTTGGACTAGACGCAACAATGAGCAGTTCTTC.

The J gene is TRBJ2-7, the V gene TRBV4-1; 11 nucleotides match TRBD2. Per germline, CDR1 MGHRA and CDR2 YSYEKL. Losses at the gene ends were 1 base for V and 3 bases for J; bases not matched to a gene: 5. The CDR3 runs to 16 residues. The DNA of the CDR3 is TGCGCCAGCAGCCAAGTGCTACTAGCGGGGGTCTACGAGCAGTACTTC. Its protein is CASSQVLLAGVYEQYF.

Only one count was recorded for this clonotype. CDR3 bases: TGTGCCATCAGTGAGGGGCCTCCAGCCTACAATGAGCAGTTCTTC. Translated: CAISEGPPAYNEQFF. The chain employs TRBV10-3 and TRBJ2-1, with unresolved D. The CDR3 is 15 amino acids. V was cut by 2 bases and J by 2 bases, with 10 bases left in between. Germline V CDR1 and CDR2: ENHRY, SYGVKD.

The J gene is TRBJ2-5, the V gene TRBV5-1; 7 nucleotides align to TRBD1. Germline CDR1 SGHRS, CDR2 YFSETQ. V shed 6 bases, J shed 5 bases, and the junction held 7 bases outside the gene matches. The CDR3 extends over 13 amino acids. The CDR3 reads CASNKGARETQYF. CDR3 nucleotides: TGCGCCAGCAATAAGGGGGCTCGGGAGACCCAGTACTTC.

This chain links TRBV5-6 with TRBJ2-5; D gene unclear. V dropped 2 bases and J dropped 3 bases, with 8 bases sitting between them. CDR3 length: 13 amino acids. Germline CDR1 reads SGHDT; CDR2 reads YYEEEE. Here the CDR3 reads CASSFLREETQYF. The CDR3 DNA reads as TGTGCCAGCAGCTTCCTCAGAGAAGAGACCCAGTACTTC. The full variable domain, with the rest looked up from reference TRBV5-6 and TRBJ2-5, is DAGVTQSPTHLIKTRGQQVTLRCSPKSGHDTVSWYQQALGQGPQFIFQYYEEEERQRGNFPDRFSGHQFPNYSSELNVNALLLGDSALYLCASSFLREETQYFGPGTRLLVL.

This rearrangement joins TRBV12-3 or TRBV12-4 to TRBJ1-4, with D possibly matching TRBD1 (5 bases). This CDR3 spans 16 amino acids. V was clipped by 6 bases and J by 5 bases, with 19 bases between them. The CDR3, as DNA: TGTGCCAGCAGCTCCCACCGAGAAGGGACGAATGAAAAACTGTTTTTT. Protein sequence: CASSSHREGTNEKLFF.

CDR3 region: CASSYPQHQETQYF. CDR3 nucleotides: TGTGCCAGCAGTTACCCGCAACACCAAGAGACCCAGTACTTC. V and J are TRBV28 and TRBJ2-5, with no clear D. Trimming removed 4 bases from V and 0 bases from J, with 9 bases in between. The length of the CDR3 is 14 residues. CDR1 and CDR2 from the germline V gene are MDHEN and SYDVKM.

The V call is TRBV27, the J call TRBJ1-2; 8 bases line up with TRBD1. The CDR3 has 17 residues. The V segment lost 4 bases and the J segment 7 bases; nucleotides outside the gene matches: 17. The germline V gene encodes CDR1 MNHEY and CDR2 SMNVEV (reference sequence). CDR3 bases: TGTGCCAGCAGTTATACAGGGGGGTCCGTTTTGTTGGGTGGCTACACCTTC. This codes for CASSYTGGSVLLGGYTF.

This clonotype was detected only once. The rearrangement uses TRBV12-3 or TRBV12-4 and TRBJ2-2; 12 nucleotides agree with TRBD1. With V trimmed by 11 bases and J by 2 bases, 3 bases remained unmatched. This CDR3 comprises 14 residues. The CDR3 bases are TGTGCCGGGGACAGGGGGCCTAACACCGGGGAGCTGTTTTTT. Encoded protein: CAGDRGPNTGELFF.

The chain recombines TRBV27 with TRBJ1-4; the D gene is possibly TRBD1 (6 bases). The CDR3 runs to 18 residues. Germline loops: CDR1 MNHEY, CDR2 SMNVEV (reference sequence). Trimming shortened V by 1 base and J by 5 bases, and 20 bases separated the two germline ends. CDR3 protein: CASSLLGGQGYPNEKLFF. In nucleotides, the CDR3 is TGTGCCAGCAGTTTATTGGGAGGCCAGGGGTATCCCAATGAAAAACTGTTTTTT.

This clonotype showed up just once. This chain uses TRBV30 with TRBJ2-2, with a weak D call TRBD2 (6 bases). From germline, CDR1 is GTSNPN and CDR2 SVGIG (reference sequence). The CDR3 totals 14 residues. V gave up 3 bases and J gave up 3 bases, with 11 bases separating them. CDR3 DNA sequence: TGTGCCTGGAGCCGGGGAGGACACACCGGGGAGCTGTTTTTT. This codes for CAWSRGGHTGELFF.

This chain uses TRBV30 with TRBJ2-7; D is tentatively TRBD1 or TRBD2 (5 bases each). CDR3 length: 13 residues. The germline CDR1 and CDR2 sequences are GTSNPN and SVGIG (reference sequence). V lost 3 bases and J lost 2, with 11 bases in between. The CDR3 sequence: CAWSPGTPYEQYF. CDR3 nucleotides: TGTGCCTGGAGCCCCGGGACGCCCTACGAGCAGTACTTC.

Here the CDR3 reads CASSQGPGLASSEQFF. The CDR3 DNA reads as TGCGCCAGCAGCCAAGGGCCCGGACTAGCGAGCTCTGAGCAGTTCTTC. The V call is TRBV4-3, the J call TRBJ2-1, with 9 bases identical to TRBD2. CDR3 length: 16 residues. Germline CDR1 reads LGHNA; CDR2 reads YSLEER. J lost 9 bases, V lost 1 base, and 10 bases had no gene match.

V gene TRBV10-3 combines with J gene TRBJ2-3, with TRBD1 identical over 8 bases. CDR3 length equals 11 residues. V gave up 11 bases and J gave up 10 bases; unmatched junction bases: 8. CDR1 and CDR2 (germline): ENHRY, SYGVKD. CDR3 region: CASQGQGSQYF. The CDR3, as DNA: TGTGCCTCCCAAGGACAGGGTTCGCAGTATTTT.

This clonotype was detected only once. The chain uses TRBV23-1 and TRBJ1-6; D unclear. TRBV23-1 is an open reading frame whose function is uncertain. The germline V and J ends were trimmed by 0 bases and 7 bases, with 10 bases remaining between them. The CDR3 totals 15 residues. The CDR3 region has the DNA TGCGCCAGCAGTCAATCACGGAGGACCAATTCACCCCTCCACTTT. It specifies CASSQSRRTNSPLHF.

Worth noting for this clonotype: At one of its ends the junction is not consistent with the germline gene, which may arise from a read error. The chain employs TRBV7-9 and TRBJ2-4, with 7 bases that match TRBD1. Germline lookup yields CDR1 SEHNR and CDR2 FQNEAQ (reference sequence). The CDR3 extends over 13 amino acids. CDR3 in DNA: TGTGCCAGCAGCTTAGTGGGCCGGGACAGCCTAGACTTC. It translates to CASSLVGRDSLDF.

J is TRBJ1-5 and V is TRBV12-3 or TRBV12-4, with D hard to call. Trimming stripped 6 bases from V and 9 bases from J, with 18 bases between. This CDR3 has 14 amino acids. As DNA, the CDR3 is TGTGCCAGCAGCCATGGTACCAACGGCCTGCCCCAGCATTTT. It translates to CASSHGTNGLPQHF.

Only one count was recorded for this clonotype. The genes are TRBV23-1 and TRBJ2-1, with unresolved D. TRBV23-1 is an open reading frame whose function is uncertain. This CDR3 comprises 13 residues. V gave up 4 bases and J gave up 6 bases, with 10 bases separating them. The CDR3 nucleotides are TGCGCCAGCAGTCGAGTCCCAAGCAATGAGCAGTTCTTC. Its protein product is CASSRVPSNEQFF.

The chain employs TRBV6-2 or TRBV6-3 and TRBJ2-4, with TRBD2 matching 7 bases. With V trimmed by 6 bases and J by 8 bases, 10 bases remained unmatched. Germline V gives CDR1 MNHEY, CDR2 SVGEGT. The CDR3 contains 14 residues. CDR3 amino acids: CASSRGGAGYIQYF. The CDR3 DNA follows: TGTGCCAGCAGCCGCGGGGGAGCGGGTTACATTCAGTACTTC.

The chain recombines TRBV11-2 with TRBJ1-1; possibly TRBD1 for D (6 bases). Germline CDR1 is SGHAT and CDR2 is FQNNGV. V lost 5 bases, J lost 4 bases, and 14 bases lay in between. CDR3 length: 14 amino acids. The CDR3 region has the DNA TGTGCCAGCAGCAGAGGGTCCAGGGGCACTGAAGCTTTCTTT. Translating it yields CASSRGSRGTEAFF.

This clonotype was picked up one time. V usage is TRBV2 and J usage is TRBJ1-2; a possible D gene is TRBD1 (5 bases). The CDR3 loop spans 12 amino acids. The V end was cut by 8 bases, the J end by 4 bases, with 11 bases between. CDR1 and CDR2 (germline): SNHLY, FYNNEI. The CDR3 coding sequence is TGTGCCAGCTTGCCCGGGGGCTATGGCTACACCTTC. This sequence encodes CASLPGGYGYTF.

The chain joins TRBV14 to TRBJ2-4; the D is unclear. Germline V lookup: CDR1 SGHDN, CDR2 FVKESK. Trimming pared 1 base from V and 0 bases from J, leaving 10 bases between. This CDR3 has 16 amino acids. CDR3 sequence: CASSQGMGLAKNIQYF. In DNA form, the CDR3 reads TGTGCCAGCAGCCAAGGCATGGGATTAGCCAAAAACATTCAGTACTTC.

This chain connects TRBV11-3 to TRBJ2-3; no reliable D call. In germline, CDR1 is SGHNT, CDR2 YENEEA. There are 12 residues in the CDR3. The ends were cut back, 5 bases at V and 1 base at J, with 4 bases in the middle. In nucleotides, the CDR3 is TGTGCCAGCAGCGACGGCACAGATACGCAGTATTTT. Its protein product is CASSDGTDTQYF.

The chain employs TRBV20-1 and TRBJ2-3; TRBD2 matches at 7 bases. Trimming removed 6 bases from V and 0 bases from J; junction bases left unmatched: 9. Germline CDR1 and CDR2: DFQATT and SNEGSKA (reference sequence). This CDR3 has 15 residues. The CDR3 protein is CSAAGGLISTDTQYF. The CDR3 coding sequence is TGCAGTGCAGCCGGGGGGTTGATTAGCACAGATACGCAGTATTTT.

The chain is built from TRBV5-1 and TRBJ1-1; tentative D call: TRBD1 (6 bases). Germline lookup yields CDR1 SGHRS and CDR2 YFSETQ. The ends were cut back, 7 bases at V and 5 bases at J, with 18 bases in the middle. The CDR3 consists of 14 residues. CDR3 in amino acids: CASSKQGGMTEAFF. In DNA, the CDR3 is TGCGCCAGCTCCAAACAGGGAGGTATGACTGAAGCTTTCTTT.